The 28 T cell receptor beta chains listed next were all sequenced from one sample in a study of blood T cell repertoires in COVID-19. The assay was immunoSEQ multiplex PCR, and TCRdb's table has in-frame clones only and misses some. The sample records roughly 200,000 clones, roughly 80% being singletons. The sequenced sample consisted of peripheral blood. Every receptor here comes from a woman older than 75 with COVID-19, enrolled during active disease.

This clone was recorded only once. This chain joins TRBV3-1 (or the pseudogene TRBV3-2) and TRBJ2-3; 9 nucleotides line up with TRBD2. The CDR3 runs 15 residues. The V gene end was trimmed by 4 bases and the J gene end by 0 bases; junction bases not matched to a gene: 2. Germline V gene data show CDR1 as LGHDT and CDR2 as YNNKEL (reference sequence). In DNA, the CDR3 is TGTGCCAGCAGCCGGCGGGGGGGTAGCACAGATACGCAGTATTTT. This translates into CASSRRGGSTDTQYF.

This chain connects TRBV5-8 to TRBJ1-5; D is possibly TRBD1 (6 bases). The CDR3 contains 16 residues. V was clipped by 4 bases and J by 0 bases, with 14 bases between them. CDR1 and CDR2 from the germline V gene are SGHTS and YDEGEE. The CDR3 DNA follows: TGTGCCAGCAGCCCTGGACAGTTCTATAGCAATCAGCCCCAGCATTTT. As protein: CASSPGQFYSNQPQHF. The full variable domain, completed using reference TRBV5-8 and TRBJ1-5, is EAGVTQSPTHLIKTRGQQATLRCSPISGHTSVYWYQQALGLGLQFLLWYDEGEERNRGNFPPRFSGRQFPNYSSELNVNALELEDSALYLCASSPGQFYSNQPQHFGDGTRLSIL.

The chain uses TRBV12-3 or TRBV12-4 and TRBJ2-1; maybe TRBD1 (5 bases). The CDR3 length is 13 residues. V was trimmed by 2 bases and J by 5 bases, leaving 7 bases between them. The CDR3 DNA follows: TGTGCCAGCAGTTTAAAGGGGAACAATGAGCAGTTCTTC. Encoded protein: CASSLKGNNEQFF.

The chain has TRBV6-5 and TRBJ1-2; 9 bases agree with TRBD1. CDR1 is MNHEY and CDR2 is SVGAGI in the germline V gene. The ends lost 4 bases at V and 4 bases at J; junction bases unmatched: 1. The CDR3 is made up of 13 amino acids. The CDR3 DNA is TGTGCCAGCAGTTGGGGACAGGGCTATGGCTACACCTTC. This translates into CASSWGQGYGYTF.

V gene TRBV29-1 combines with J gene TRBJ2-5, with 7 bases matching TRBD2. The junction had 9 bases not matched to a gene; V was cut back by 7 bases and J by 10 bases. Germline V gives CDR1 SQVTM, CDR2 ANQGSEA. The CDR3 covers 11 residues. CDR3 sequence (DNA): TGCAGCGGGGGCCCGGGGGGAGGCCAGTACTTC. Its protein is CSGGPGGGQYF.

This clone is a singleton in its sample. At the DNA level, this CDR3 is encoded by other sequences in the same sample as well. The rearrangement joins TRBV5-1 to TRBJ2-1; 8 bases fit TRBD2. The V gene's germline CDR1 is SGHRS and CDR2 YFSETQ. The CDR3 contains 15 residues. The V gene end was trimmed by 0 bases and the J gene end by 1 base; junction bases not matched to a gene: 0. The CDR3 DNA reads as TGCGCCAGCAGCTTGGGCGGGGGGTCCTACAATGAGCAGTTCTTC. Protein: CASSLGGGSYNEQFF. The entire variable domain, with the rest obtained from reference TRBV5-1 and TRBJ2-1, is as follows: KAGVTQTPRYLIKTRGQQVTLSCSPISGHRSVSWYQQTPGQGLQFLFEYFSETQRNKGNFPGRFSGRQFSNSRSEMNVSTLELGDSALYLCASSLGGGSYNEQFFGPGTRLTVL.

The CDR3: CASSLGDKAHGYTF. In nucleotides, the CDR3 is TGTGCCAGCAGCTTAGGGGACAAGGCACATGGCTACACCTTC. The chain uses TRBV7-9 and TRBJ1-2, with D possibly TRBD1 on 6 matching bases. The V and J ends lost 1 base and 6 bases respectively, with 12 bases between them. CDR3 length equals 14 residues. Germline CDR1 reads SEHNR; CDR2 reads FQNEAQ (reference sequence).

The count of this clone is one. The chain is built from TRBV14 and TRBJ2-2; 9 nucleotides line up with TRBD2. Per germline, CDR1 SGHDN and CDR2 FVKESK. The CDR3 extends over 19 amino acids. V was clipped by 2 bases and J by 5 bases; unmatched bases: 15. The chain's CDR3 is CASSQSAGGPWIRTGELFF. In DNA, the CDR3 is TGTGCCAGCAGCCAATCCGCGGGAGGGCCCTGGATTAGGACCGGGGAGCTGTTTTTT. Full variable domain (outside the CDR3, taken from reference TRBV14 and TRBJ2-2): EAGVTQFPSHSVIEKGQTVTLRCDPISGHDNLYWYRRVMGKEIKFLLHFVKESKQDESGMPNNRFLAERTGGTYSTLKVQPAELEDSGVYFCASSQSAGGPWIRTGELFFGEGSRLTVL.

The chain links TRBV4-2 to TRBJ2-3, with D maybe TRBD2 (7 bases). CDR3 length equals 17 residues. Germline values: CDR1 LGHNA, CDR2 YNFKEQ. The germline V and J ends were trimmed by 1 base and 4 bases, with 18 bases remaining between them. The CDR3 reads CASSQGGGPNGADTQYF. The CDR3 DNA reads as TGTGCCAGCAGCCAAGGGGGGGGGCCCAACGGGGCAGATACGCAGTATTTT.

The chain's CDR3 is CASSVQGPGELFF. The CDR3 bases are TGTGCCAGCAGTGTACAGGGCCCCGGGGAGCTGTTTTTT. V is TRBV2 and J is TRBJ2-2; D is possibly TRBD1 (6 bases). CDR3 length: 13 amino acids. Germline CDR1 is SNHLY and CDR2 is FYNNEI. V lost 4 bases, J lost 6 bases, and 9 bases lay in between.

This chain connects TRBV7-9 to TRBJ1-1; D remains unclear. Germline V lookup: CDR1 SEHNR, CDR2 FQNEAQ (reference sequence). There are 13 residues in the CDR3. V dropped 3 bases and J dropped 1 base, with 6 bases sitting between them. Here the CDR3 DNA reads TGTGCCAGCAGCTTCCAATGGAACACTGAAGCTTTCTTT. This translates into CASSFQWNTEAFF. The whole variable domain, filled in from reference TRBV7-9 and TRBJ1-1, reads DTGVSQNPRHKITKRGQNVTFRCDPISEHNRLYWYRQTLGQGPEFLTYFQNEAQLEKSRLLSDRFSAERPKGSFSTLEIQRTEQGDSAMYLCASSFQWNTEAFFGQGTRLTVV.

The chain joins TRBV2 to TRBJ1-1; the D is unclear. The germline V gene encodes CDR1 SNHLY and CDR2 FYNNEI. This CDR3 has 14 amino acids. With 7 bases removed from V and 0 bases from J, the gap between germline ends came to 12 bases. CDR3 DNA sequence: TGTGCCAGCAAAGGAGATCGGTTGAACACTGAAGCTTTCTTT. Translating gives CASKGDRLNTEAFF.

The V gene is TRBV12-5, the J gene TRBJ1-2; 7 nucleotides match TRBD1. The CDR3 sequence is 13 residues long. J gave up 5 bases and V 5 bases, and 5 bases lay outside the gene matches. From germline, CDR1 is LGHNT and CDR2 FRNRAP. In DNA, the CDR3 is TGTGCTAGTGGTGAGGGGGCGGTATATGGCTACACCTTC. It codes for CASGEGAVYGYTF.

The V call is TRBV28, the J call TRBJ2-7, with TRBD2 as a possible D gene (5 bases). Trimming removed 3 bases from V and 6 bases from J, with 9 bases in between. Germline values: CDR1 MDHEN, CDR2 SYDVKM. This CDR3 is 12 amino acids long. The CDR3 nucleotides read TGTGCCAGCAGTTTTCCGGGATTCGAGCAGTACTTC. Translation: CASSFPGFEQYF.

The rearrangement links TRBV11-2 to TRBJ2-2; 8 bases line up with TRBD2. This CDR3 spans 14 amino acids. The V gene's germline CDR1 is SGHAT and CDR2 FQNNGV. J lost 9 bases, V lost 5 bases, and 8 bases had no gene match. The CDR3 DNA follows: TGTGCCAGCAGCCGTAGTAATAGCGGGAGGGAGCTGTTTTTT. It is translated as CASSRSNSGRELFF.

The V gene is TRBV24-1, the J gene TRBJ2-1; 11 nucleotides match TRBD2. In germline, CDR1 is KGHDR, CDR2 SFDVKD. The length of the CDR3 is 16 residues. Trimming cost V 4 bases and J 5 bases; bases outside gene matches: 6. The CDR3 bases are TGTGCCACCAGTGACCCAGTAGCGGGGGGGGACAATGAGCAGTTCTTC. It is translated as CATSDPVAGGDNEQFF.

J is TRBJ2-7 and V is TRBV19; D may be TRBD2 (5 bases). The CDR3 extends over 18 amino acids. Germline-derived CDR1 and CDR2 are LNHDA and SQIVND (reference sequence). The germline V and J ends were trimmed by 4 bases and 4 bases, with 26 bases remaining between them. CDR3 amino acids: CASSRRPPRGSAIYEQYF. In DNA, the CDR3 is TGTGCCAGTAGTAGACGCCCCCCTCGAGGTAGCGCTATATACGAGCAGTACTTC. Full variable domain (remainder filled in from reference TRBV19 and TRBJ2-7): DGGITQSPKYLFRKEGQNVTLSCEQNLNHDAMYWYRQDPGQGLRLIYYSQIVNDFQKGDIAEGYSVSREKKESFPLTVTSAQKNPTAFYLCASSRRPPRGSAIYEQYFGPGTRLTVT.

This clone was recorded once. A read error may produce the germline difference seen at one junction end. J is TRBJ1-1 and V is TRBV6-5; 7 bases line up with TRBD1. The CDR3 covers 14 residues. Looked up from germline, CDR1 is MNHEY and CDR2 is SVGAGI. CDR3 DNA: TGTGCCAGCTGTTACCGAGGGGGCGGTACTGAAGCTTTCTTT. Its protein product is CASCYRGGGTEAFF.

This chain connects TRBV29-1 to TRBJ1-2, with 8 nucleotides matching TRBD1. With 5 bases clipped from V and 8 bases from J, the junction kept 10 bases outside the gene matches. The V gene's germline CDR1 is SQVTM and CDR2 ANQGSEA. CDR3 length: 13 residues. This chain's CDR3 is CSVPFTGGEGYTF. The CDR3 region has the DNA TGCAGCGTTCCCTTTACAGGGGGGGAGGGCTACACCTTC.

The gene calls are TRBV28 and TRBJ2-2; 9 bases map to TRBD1. V dropped 5 bases and J dropped 6; count of bases not matched to a gene: 10. CDR1 is MDHEN, CDR2 SYDVKM, per germline. This CDR3 region has 16 residues. CDR3 residues: CASSAQLYRGPGELFF. CDR3 DNA sequence: TGTGCCAGCAGTGCGCAGCTTTACAGGGGGCCCGGGGAGCTGTTTTTT. Full variable domain (missing parts from reference TRBV28 and TRBJ2-2): DVKVTQSSRYLVKRTGEKVFLECVQDMDHENMFWYRQDPGLGLRLIYFSYDVKMKEKGDIPEGYSVSREKKERFSLILESASTNQTSMYLCASSAQLYRGPGELFFGEGSRLTVL.

V is TRBV28 and J is TRBJ2-5, with TRBD2 matching over 12 bases. CDR1 MDHEN and CDR2 SYDVKM come from the germline V gene. This CDR3 comprises 16 residues. J lost 2 bases, V lost 6 bases, and 7 bases had no gene match. The CDR3 spells CASRFIGTSGQETQYF. CDR3 bases: TGTGCCAGCAGGTTTATTGGGACTAGCGGGCAAGAGACCCAGTACTTC. The full variable domain, with the rest looked up from reference TRBV28 and TRBJ2-5, is DVKVTQSSRYLVKRTGEKVFLECVQDMDHENMFWYRQDPGLGLRLIYFSYDVKMKEKGDIPEGYSVSREKKERFSLILESASTNQTSMYLCASRFIGTSGQETQYFGPGTRLLVL.

In its sample, this clone was seen a few times. V usage is TRBV1 and J usage is TRBJ2-7; TRBD2, the table's D call, lacks a check against the DNA. TRBV1 is annotated as a pseudogene. The CDR3 length is 18 residues. CDR3 nucleotides: TGCACCAGCAGCCAGAAAACCTACGTTCAAGCGACCCCCTACGAGCAGTACTTC. It specifies CTSSQKTYVQATPYEQYF.

The genes are TRBV19 and TRBJ1-5; 9 nucleotides match TRBD1. In germline, CDR1 is LNHDA, CDR2 SQIVND (reference sequence). The V and J ends lost 3 bases and 6 bases, in that order; junction bases with no gene match: 6. This CDR3 has 15 residues. In DNA form, the CDR3 reads TGTGCCAGTAGTATGGTACAGGGGGCGTTTCAGCCCCAGCATTTT. Its translation: CASSMVQGAFQPQHF.

CDR3 loop: CASSLPRVGANVLTF. In DNA, the CDR3 is TGTGCCAGCAGCCTGCCGAGGGTTGGGGCCAACGTCCTGACTTTC. The chain joins TRBV14 to TRBJ2-6, with a possible D match to TRBD2 (5 bases). CDR1 and CDR2 (germline): SGHDN, FVKESK. The V and J ends lost 4 bases and 3 bases respectively, with 10 bases between them. The CDR3 consists of 15 residues.

The chain combines TRBV27 with TRBJ2-3; TRBD1 is a possible D gene (6 bases). The CDR3 covers 16 residues. V lost 6 bases and J lost 0, with 16 bases in between. Germline V CDR1 and CDR2: MNHEY, SMNVEV (reference sequence). CDR3 sequence: CASRGNRVPSTDTQYF. DNA of the CDR3: TGTGCCAGCAGAGGTAACAGGGTCCCTAGCACAGATACGCAGTATTTT.

This chain uses TRBV2 with TRBJ2-5; 7 bases are shared with TRBD2. This CDR3 contains 15 residues. The trim removed 11 bases at V and 5 bases at J, leaving 17 bases unmatched. Per the germline V gene, CDR1 is SNHLY and CDR2 is FYNNEI. CDR3 loop: CAGAQGGQGGETQYF. CDR3 DNA sequence: TGTGCCGGCGCCCAGGGTGGCCAGGGAGGGGAGACCCAGTACTTC.

The chain joins TRBV28 to TRBJ1-1; perhaps TRBD1 as D (5 bases). This CDR3 is built from 12 residues. V lost 6 bases and J lost 2, with 7 bases in between. The germline V gene encodes CDR1 MDHEN and CDR2 SYDVKM. The chain's CDR3 is CASRQGNTEAFF. The CDR3 DNA is TGTGCCAGCAGGCAGGGAAACACTGAAGCTTTCTTT.

This chain connects TRBV9 to TRBJ1-1; 9 nucleotides align to TRBD1. Looked up from germline, CDR1 is SGDLS and CDR2 is YYNGEE. V shed 3 bases and J 1 base; nucleotides not matched to a gene: 1. CDR3 length: 14 residues. In DNA, the CDR3 is TGTGCCAGCAGCGAGGGACAGGGGAACACTGAAGCTTTCTTT. Translating gives CASSEGQGNTEAFF.